This is a list of T cell receptor beta chains from one sample in a study of T-cell reconstitution after alpha-beta-depleted transplantation in children. TCRdb re-called the PCR reads with MiXCR, one entry per CDR3 protein. Of under 450,000 distinct CDR3 sequences in the sample, about an eighth were seen once. This sample comprised PBMCs, obtained from the stem cell graft. The receptor set was obtained from a human donor who donated a stem cell graft to a child with Fanconi anemia. The CDR3 runs from the conserved cysteine through the conserved F or W. Only some rows state a clone size, as once, few, many or a class for expanded clones.

V: TRBV7-2; J: TRBJ2-7; size: NA; CDR3: CASSFDRDFYEQYF
V: TRBV5-6; J: TRBJ1-2; size: NA; CDR3: CASSWDRNNYGYTF
V: TRBV4-3; J: TRBJ2-6; size: few; CDR3: CASSAPGRLAGANVLTF
V: TRBV29-1; J: TRBJ1-4; size: NA; CDR3: CSAEVQGPGEKLFF
V: TRBV7-8; J: TRBJ2-2; size: NA; CDR3: CASSPLAGANTGELFF
V: TRBV5-5; J: TRBJ2-2; size: few; CDR3: CASSLDGQGELFF
V: TRBV7-9; J: TRBJ2-7; size: few; CDR3: CASSFAGQTYEQYF
V: TRBV20-1; J: TRBJ1-1; size: few; CDR3: CSARPPTGVNTEAFF
V: TRBV7-9; J: TRBJ2-7; size: NA; CDR3: CASSGQYEQYF
V: TRBV5-1; J: TRBJ2-3; size: few; CDR3: CASNREPGTGYTDTQYF
V: TRBV12-3/TRBV12-4; J: TRBJ1-1; size: many; CDR3: CASSQMWGNTEAFF
V: TRBV4-2; J: TRBJ2-1; size: NA; CDR3: CASSQGSGGGADQQFF
V: TRBV30; J: TRBJ1-1; size: NA; CDR3: CAWSATNTEAFF
V: TRBV6-1; J: TRBJ1-5; size: few; CDR3: CASSEETGPGQPQHF
V: TRBV3-1; J: TRBJ2-3; size: few; CDR3: CASSQDLTGGQYF
V: TRBV7-2; J: TRBJ1-1; size: few; CDR3: CASSLSKGNTEAFF
V: TRBV20-1; J: TRBJ2-5; size: many; CDR3: CSAGTPGLALKETQYF
V: TRBV4-2; J: TRBJ1-2; size: NA; CDR3: CASSQDNTSRSRYTF
V: TRBV7-9; J: TRBJ1-2; size: NA; CDR3: CASSFGQILSYGYTF
V: TRBV11-1; J: TRBJ2-2; size: few; CDR3: CASGTNTGELFF
V: TRBV6-6; J: TRBJ2-4; size: few; CDR3: CASVGPGVHIQYF
V: TRBV12-3/TRBV12-4; J: TRBJ1-2; size: many; CDR3: CASSLKGISGYTF